This TCR beta chain came from a study of somatic mutations in cytotoxic T cells in rheumatoid arthritis. Here immunoSEQ multiplex PCR was the method, and the copy in TCRdb shows in-frame clones only, minus some. The sample consists of roughly 14,000 clones, roughly 75% of them appearing once. The CDR3 has 16 residues. The V gene's germline CDR1 is MNHNY and CDR2 SVGAGI (reference sequence). This TCR was recovered from an adult with rheumatoid arthritis. The sample comprised CD8+ T cells sorted from blood. The V call is TRBV6-6, the J call TRBJ2-5; either TRBD1 or TRBD2 may supply D (6 bases each). The last part of the DNA fits TRBJ2-7 better; the J call may be wrong. CDR3 sequence: CASSYPDFGGDIEQYF. The CDR3 bases are TGTGCCAGCAGTTACCCGGACTTTGGCGGGGACATCGAGCAGTACTTC.